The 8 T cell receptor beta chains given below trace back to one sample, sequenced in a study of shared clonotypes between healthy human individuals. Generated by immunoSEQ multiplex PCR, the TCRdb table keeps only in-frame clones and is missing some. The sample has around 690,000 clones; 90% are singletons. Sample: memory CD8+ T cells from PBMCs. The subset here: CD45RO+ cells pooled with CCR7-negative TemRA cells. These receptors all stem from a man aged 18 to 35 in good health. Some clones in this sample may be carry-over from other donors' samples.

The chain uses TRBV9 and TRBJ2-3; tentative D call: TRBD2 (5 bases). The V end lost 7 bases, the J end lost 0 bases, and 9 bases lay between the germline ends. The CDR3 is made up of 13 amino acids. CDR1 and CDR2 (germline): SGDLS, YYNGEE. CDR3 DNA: TGTGCCAGCGGAGGAACTAGCACAGATACGCAGTATTTT. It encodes CASGGTSTDTQYF.

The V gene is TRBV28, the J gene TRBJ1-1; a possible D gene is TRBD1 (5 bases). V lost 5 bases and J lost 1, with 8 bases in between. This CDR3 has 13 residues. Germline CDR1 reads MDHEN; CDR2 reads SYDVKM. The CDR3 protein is CASSRGGNTEAFF. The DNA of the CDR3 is TGTGCCAGCAGTCGGGGGGGGAACACTGAAGCTTTCTTT.

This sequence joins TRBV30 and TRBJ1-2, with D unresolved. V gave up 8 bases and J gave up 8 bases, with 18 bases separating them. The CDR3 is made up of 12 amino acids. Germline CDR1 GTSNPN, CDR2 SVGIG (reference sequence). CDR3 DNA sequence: TGTGCCCACATCAACTGGGGAGAGGGCTACACCTTC. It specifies CAHINWGEGYTF.

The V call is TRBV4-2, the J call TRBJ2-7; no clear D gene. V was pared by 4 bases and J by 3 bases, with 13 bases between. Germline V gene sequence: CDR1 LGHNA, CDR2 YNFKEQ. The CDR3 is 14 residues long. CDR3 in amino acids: CASSLPGPNYEQYF. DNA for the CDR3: TGTGCCAGCAGCCTCCCGGGCCCTAACTACGAGCAGTACTTC.

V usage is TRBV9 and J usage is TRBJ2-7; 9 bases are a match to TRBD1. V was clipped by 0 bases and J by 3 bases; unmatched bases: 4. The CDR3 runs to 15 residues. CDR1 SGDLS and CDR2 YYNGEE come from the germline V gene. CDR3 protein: CASSVAGTGFYEQYF. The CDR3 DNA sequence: TGTGCCAGCAGCGTAGCAGGGACAGGGTTCTACGAGCAGTACTTC.

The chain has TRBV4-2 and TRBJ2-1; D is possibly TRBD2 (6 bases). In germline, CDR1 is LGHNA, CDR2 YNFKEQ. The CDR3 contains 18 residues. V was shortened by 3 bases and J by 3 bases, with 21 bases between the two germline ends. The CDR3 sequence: CASSQDVEGGGGYNEQFF. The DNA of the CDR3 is TGTGCCAGCAGCCAGGATGTCGAGGGAGGTGGCGGCTACAATGAGCAGTTCTTC.

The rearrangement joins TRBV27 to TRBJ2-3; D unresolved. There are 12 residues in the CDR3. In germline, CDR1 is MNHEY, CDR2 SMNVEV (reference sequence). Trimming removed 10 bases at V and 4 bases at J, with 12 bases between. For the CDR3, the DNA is TGTGCCACCTCAAAGAAGGCAGATACGCAGTATTTT. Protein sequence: CATSKKADTQYF.

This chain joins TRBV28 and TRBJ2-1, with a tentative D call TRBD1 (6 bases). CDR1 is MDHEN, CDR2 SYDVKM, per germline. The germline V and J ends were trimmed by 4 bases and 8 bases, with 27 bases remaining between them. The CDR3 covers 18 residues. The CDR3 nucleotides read TGTGCCAGCAGTTCTCAGCCAGGGGATTCATTCCTCGTCGATGAGCAGTTCTTC. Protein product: CASSSQPGDSFLVDEQFF. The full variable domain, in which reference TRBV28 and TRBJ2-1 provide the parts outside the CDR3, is DVKVTQSSRYLVKRTGEKVFLECVQDMDHENMFWYRQDPGLGLRLIYFSYDVKMKEKGDIPEGYSVSREKKERFSLILESASTNQTSMYLCASSSQPGDSFLVDEQFFGPGTRLTVL.